The clone carrying this TCR beta chain has more than one count but fewer than ten. The antigen remains unidentified. The CDR3 carries no conserved terminal phenylalanine or tryptophan, so it likely arises from a read error. The sample originates from a study of T cells in Graves' hyperthyroidism and ophthalmopathy. Findings of the study overall: Ophthalmopathy was distinguished from stable hyperthyroidism by 13 V-J signatures.

Every diagnosis used clinical symptoms, serum thyroxine and TRAb, thyroid ultrasound and orbital computed tomography. The investigators amplified TCR beta CDR3 regions from RNA transcripts. With the HTBI primer set, the TCR CDR3 went through a first round of RT-PCR. TCRdb used MiXCR to reprocess the multiplex PCR reads, holding one entry per CDR3 protein. This table holds 300,000 to 450,000 distinct CDR3 sequences, 14% found once. Trimming cost V 2 bases and J 3 bases, with 10 bases left between them. Germline CDR1 is MNHEY and CDR2 is SVGEGT. The CDR3 is 15 residues long. The chain recombines TRBV6-2 or TRBV6-3 with TRBJ2-2; weak D call: TRBD1 (5 bases). Material for sequencing was blood. The source of this sequence is a woman aged 25 to 39 with Graves' ophthalmopathy. The CDR3 protein is CASSYLVGDTGELFL. In DNA form, the CDR3 reads TGTGCCAGCAGTTACCTGGTAGGGGACACCGGGGAGCTGTTTCTT.